These 19 T cell receptor delta chains were sequenced from one sample in a study of gamma-delta T cells after stem cell transplantation. TCRdb re-identified clones in the RT-PCR reads via CATT. Here the sample spans some 6,000 delta-chain clones, 1.5% to 2.5% being singletons. The specimen was gamma-delta T cells. The source is a human donor. It is not recorded whose cells these are; they may come from a transplant donor.

The chain carries TRDV2 and TRDJ1; 12 bases are shared with TRDD3. The CDR3 runs 14 residues. The germline CDR1 and CDR2 sequences are GEAIGNYY and EKD. The junction had 4 bases not matched to a gene; V was cut back by 2 bases and J by 7 bases. CDR3 DNA: TGTGCCTGTGACATCCTGGGGGATACGGGTAAACTCATCTTT. This codes for CACDILGDTGKLIF.

A few counts support this clone. The mismatch at residue 9 between this DNA's translation and the TCRdb protein of a much larger clone likely reflects a read error; the protein shown is translated from the DNA. The chain joins TRDV2 to TRDJ3; TRDD3 matches 8 bases. CDR1 is GEAIGNYY and CDR2 is EKD in the germline V gene. V was pared by 3 bases and J by 0 bases, with 6 bases of the junction left unmatched. CDR3 size: 18 residues. The DNA of the CDR3 is TGTGCCTGTGACGGGGCTGGGGGAGCCTCCTGGGACACCCGACAGATGTTTTTC. This gives the protein CACDGAGGASWDTRQMFF.

Comment on this clone: TCRdb shows a much larger clone's protein in place of this DNA's translation, and the two differ at residue 8, likely through a read error; the protein shown is translated from the DNA. V is TRDV2 and J is TRDJ1, with a weak D call TRDD3 (5 bases). The V end lost 0 bases, the J end lost 0 bases, and 19 bases lay between the germline ends. The CDR3 spans 18 residues. From germline, CDR1 is GEAIGNYY and CDR2 EKD. In nucleotides, the CDR3 is TGTGCCTGTGACACCGTGGGGAGGACGAGGCGGTACACCGATAAACTCATCTTT. This translates into CACDTVGRTRRYTDKLIF.

On this clone itself: For this DNA, TCRdb reports the protein of a much larger clone, which diverges at residue 13, most likely from a read error; the protein presented here is translated directly from the DNA. This rearrangement joins TRDV2 to TRDJ3; the match to TRDD3 covers 9 bases. The CDR3 is 21 residues long. The germline V gene encodes CDR1 GEAIGNYY and CDR2 EKD. The trim removed 2 bases at V and 2 bases at J, leaving 15 bases unmatched. CDR3 sequence reads: CACDKTTGGAASPWDTRQMFF. The CDR3 DNA reads as TGTGCCTGTGACAAGACTACTGGGGGAGCCGCTAGCCCCTGGGACACCCGACAGATGTTTTTC.

Notes on this clone: Given a far larger clone just one base away, this is likely a sequencing read error. This sample also contains other DNA sequences that code for the same CDR3. V is TRDV2 and J is TRDJ1; D might be TRDD3 (6 bases). V was clipped by 3 bases and J by 5 bases, with 30 bases between them. The CDR3 extends over 19 amino acids. Germline CDR1 reads GEAIGNYY; CDR2 reads EKD. CDR3 sequence reads: CACDALDAGGRKLGDKLIF. In DNA form, the CDR3 reads TGTGCCTGTGACGCGCTCGATGCGGGGGGAAGAAAATTAGGTGATAAACTCATCTTT.

As regards this clone: This DNA's translation and the protein TCRdb lists, from a much larger clone, do not match at residue 4, likely due to a read error; the protein shown is translated from the DNA. This rearrangement joins TRDV2 to TRDJ1, with 10 bases aligning to TRDD3. The germline gives CDR1 GEAIGNYY, CDR2 EKD. This CDR3 is 19 amino acids long. Here the CDR3 reads CACGTLLGDPTFHTDKLIF. DNA for the CDR3: TGTGCCTGTGGCACCTTACTGGGGGATCCCACATTCCACACCGATAAACTCATCTTT.

This clone has only a few counts. A clone one base away is much larger, so this may be a read error. This sample also contains other DNA sequences that code for the same CDR3. The genes are TRDV2 and TRDJ1; the match to TRDD3 covers 9 bases. Per germline, CDR1 GEAIGNYY and CDR2 EKD. The CDR3 runs to 17 residues. V shed 0 bases and J 1 base; nucleotides not matched to a gene: 8. The CDR3 sequence is CACDTLLGDYRTDKLIF. The CDR3 nucleotides are TGTGCCTGTGACACCTTGCTGGGGGATTACCGCACCGATAAACTCATCTTT.

The V call is TRDV2, the J call TRDJ1; 13 bases are a match to TRDD3. With 3 bases clipped from V and 0 bases from J, the junction kept 15 bases outside the gene matches. Germline lookup yields CDR1 GEAIGNYY and CDR2 EKD. This CDR3 contains 20 residues. The CDR3 coding sequence is TGTGCCTGTGACGGCATACTGGGGGATACGCAAGAAGAGTACACCGATAAACTCATCTTT. It is translated as CACDGILGDTQEEYTDKLIF.

This clone was seen many times. The likely explanation is a read error, given a far larger clone one base away. The V gene is TRDV2, the J gene TRDJ1; 8 bases match TRDD3. The CDR3 is 14 amino acids. CDR1 and CDR2 from the germline V gene are GEAIGNYY and EKD. The CDR3 reads CACGTWGNTDKLIF. The CDR3 DNA reads TGTGCCTGTGGCACCTGGGGGAACACCGATAAACTCATCTTT.

In this sample, this clone turned up a few times. CDR3 sequence reads: CARGTLGDTDKLIF. The CDR3 DNA is TGTGCCCGTGGCACGTTGGGGGACACCGATAAACTCATCTTT. This chain links TRDV2 with TRDJ1; D is perhaps TRDD3 (6 bases). The CDR3 has 14 residues. Per the germline V gene, CDR1 is GEAIGNYY and CDR2 is EKD. Trimming removed 9 bases from V and 0 bases from J, with 16 bases in between.

By proportion, this clone is large. Other nucleotide sequences in the sample specify the same CDR3. This chain uses TRDV2 with TRDJ1, with D possibly being TRDD3 (6 bases). The CDR3 consists of 16 residues. Deletions cut 3 bases from V and 3 bases from J, with 19 bases between. The germline V gene has CDR1 GEAIGNYY and CDR2 EKD. The CDR3 region has the DNA TGTGCCTGTGACCCCCTGGCTGGGGAGGGGTCCGATAAACTCATCTTT. Protein product: CACDPLAGEGSDKLIF.

Only a few counts were recorded for this clone. The CDR3 spells CACDTVPFLRLGDTPYTDKLIF. In DNA, the CDR3 is TGTGCCTGTGACACCGTCCCCTTCCTACGCCTGGGGGATACCCCGTACACCGATAAACTCATCTTT. The J gene is TRDJ1, the V gene TRDV2; TRDD3 matches 11 bases. With V trimmed by 0 bases and J by 0 bases, 20 bases remained unmatched. This CDR3 is built from 22 residues. Germline loops: CDR1 GEAIGNYY, CDR2 EKD.

This clone was seen only a few times. A much larger clonotype is one base distant, so this may be a read error. Additional DNA sequences in this sample encode the identical CDR3. The chain employs TRDV2 and TRDJ1, with 7 bases identical to TRDD3. The V gene's germline CDR1 is GEAIGNYY and CDR2 EKD. CDR3 length: 15 amino acids. The CDR3 reads CACDTVGGSTDKLIF. The CDR3 DNA sequence: TGTGCCTGTGACACTGTGGGGGGATCCACCGACAAACTCATCTTT.

The V and J genes are TRDV2 and TRDJ1; 13 positions agree with TRDD3. The germline V gene encodes CDR1 GEAIGNYY and CDR2 EKD. The CDR3 runs 15 residues. Germline trimming cut 7 bases from V and 2 bases from J; bases unmatched to any gene: 6. This CDR3 reads CACVLGDTRTDKLIF. The DNA of the CDR3 is TGTGCCTGCGTACTGGGGGATACGCGTACCGATAAACTCATCTTT.

This clone was seen more than once but under ten times. The chain is built from TRDV2 and TRDJ1, with 10 nucleotides matching TRDD3. The germline V gene has CDR1 GEAIGNYY and CDR2 EKD. The V segment lost 2 bases and the J segment 3 bases; nucleotides outside the gene matches: 11. CDR3 size: 17 residues. CDR3 sequence reads: CACDSVLGDTGPDKLIF. In DNA form, the CDR3 reads TGTGCCTGTGACAGCGTTTTGGGGGATACAGGACCCGATAAACTCATCTTT.

This clone is termed large. The identical CDR3 is also encoded by other nucleotide sequences in the sample. V gene TRDV2 combines with J gene TRDJ3, with 13 bases identical to TRDD3. Germline V gene lookup returns CDR1 GEAIGNYY and CDR2 EKD. The CDR3 runs 21 residues. Losses at the gene ends were 0 bases for V and 0 bases for J; bases not matched to a gene: 7. Here the CDR3 DNA reads TGTGCCTGTGACACCGTACTGGGGGATACGCACTACTCCTGGGACACCCGACAGATGTTTTTC. Encoded protein: CACDTVLGDTHYSWDTRQMFF.

Concerning this clone: One base away lies a much larger clone, so this may be a sequencing read error. This chain connects TRDV2 to TRDJ1, with D perhaps assigned TRDD2 or TRDD3 (6 bases each). The CDR3 loop spans 23 amino acids. Germline-derived CDR1 and CDR2 are GEAIGNYY and EKD. Trimming removed 9 bases at V and 4 bases at J, with 47 bases between. This CDR3 is CAPTWGFLTPFHTEDPLGDKLIF. The CDR3 DNA sequence: TGTGCCCCGACCTGGGGCTTCCTTACGCCTTTCCATACTGAGGACCCACTGGGCGATAAACTCATCTTT.

As for this clone: A read error likely explains this, since a far larger clone differs by one base. This specimen includes other DNA sequences encoding the same CDR3. The V and J genes are TRDV2 and TRDJ1; D is unclear. The CDR3 covers 18 residues. With 1 base removed from V and 0 bases from J, the gap between germline ends came to 20 bases. CDR1 is GEAIGNYY and CDR2 is EKD in the germline V gene. In nucleotides, the CDR3 is TGTGCCTGTGACACGGTAAAAGTAAGGGGTTCGTACACCGATAAACTCATCTTT. This codes for CACDTVKVRGSYTDKLIF.

The table lists this clone with a few counts. A far larger clone is one base from this, pointing to a likely read error. Other DNA sequences within the sample encode an identical CDR3. V is TRDV2 and J is TRDJ1, with 13 positions matching TRDD3. Germline-derived CDR1 and CDR2 are GEAIGNYY and EKD. J was trimmed by 3 bases and V by 0 bases; bases with no gene match: 12. This CDR3 has 19 residues. The CDR3 spells CACDTLLGDTPKGSDKLIF. CDR3 sequence (DNA): TGTGCCTGTGACACCCTACTGGGGGATACGCCCAAAGGCTCCGATAAACTCATCTTT.